Listed here is a single T cell receptor (beta chain). The antigen remains undetermined. Trimming shortened V by 8 bases and J by 7 bases, and 12 bases separated the two germline ends. CDR1 is SNHLY, CDR2 FYNNEI, per germline. The CDR3 consists of 11 residues. This specimen belongs to a study of shared clonotypes between healthy human individuals. Broader study findings: The researchers took only blood, and tissue repertoires probably look different.

The assay was immunoSEQ multiplex PCR, and TCRdb's table has in-frame clones only and misses some. The table includes a few hundred thousand clones, 60% to 70% detected once. Sequenced sample: memory CD4+ T cells sorted from blood. Stated subset: CD45RA-negative fraction. The V call is TRBV2, the J call TRBJ2-7; the D gene is possibly TRBD1 (6 bases). This TCR came from a man aged 25-40 years in good health. The CDR3 here is CASHREREQYF. The CDR3 DNA reads TGTGCCAGCCACAGGGAGAGAGAGCAGTACTTC.